This T cell receptor beta chain was identified in a study of response to subunit inactivated influenza vaccine. The study's findings and limits: A suggestion made by the authors is that each seasonal influenza vaccination recruits few new T cells.

In this sample, this clonotype turned up a few times. What it binds is unknown. TCRdb processed the RT-PCR reads anew with MiXCR; each CDR3 protein has one entry. Of about 520,000 distinct CDR3 sequences listed, more than 7% are singletons. Trimming cost V 6 bases and J 1 base; bases outside gene matches: 9. The germline CDR1 and CDR2 sequences are ENHRY and SYGVKD. The CDR3 length is 17 residues. Specimen: PBMCs from blood, collected less than 30 months after vaccination. This TCR derives from a man aged 45 to 75 who received an inactivated influenza vaccine. The rearrangement links TRBV10-3 to TRBJ2-1; 10 bases are a match to TRBD2. As DNA, the CDR3 is TGTGCCATCAGGGGTTCTTCTAGCGGGAGTTCCTACAATGAGCAGTTCTTC. It yields the protein CAIRGSSSGSSYNEQFF.